This TCR beta chain was documented in a study of post-analysis software for immune sequencing data. The study's findings and limits: The authors found that F measure strongly co-clustered same-batch samples. Four to six TRBV segments were significantly more frequent in patients than in controls. TRBV5-6, TRBV5-1 and TRBV20-1 were among these segments. The normalized Chao1 diversity of multiple sclerosis patients was significantly lower than that of controls.

As regards this clonotype: The antigen is unknown.

Prepared libraries of TCR beta cDNA carried unique molecular identifiers. TCRdb passed the PCR reads through MiXCR, listing each CDR3 protein once. The repertoire holds hundreds of thousands of distinct CDR3 sequences, 30% seen once, with roughly 0.53% in the top ten. Germline V lookup: CDR1 SGHTA, CDR2 FQGNSA. The CDR3 covers 15 residues. Trimming removed 1 base from V and 5 bases from J, with 11 bases in between. This receptor was taken from a girl aged 5-17 years with multiple sclerosis. The chain uses TRBV7-2 and TRBJ1-4; D is unclear. The sample comprised blood. The CDR3: CASSLGGARNEKLFF. The DNA of the CDR3 is TGTGCCAGCAGCTTAGGCGGAGCACGAAATGAAAAACTGTTTTTT.